This paragraph reports one T cell receptor beta chain. The antigen remains undetermined. The source of the sample is a study of a mutant IDH1 vaccine in newly diagnosed glioma. Study at large: Following radiotherapy alone, or alongside temozolomide cycles, vaccination was started after an interval of 4-6 weeks.

The table came from immunoSEQ multiplex PCR; TCRdb's copy has only in-frame clones and leaves some out. The profile shows roughly 76,000 clones, 85% of them singletons. Unmatched junction bases numbered 10, after V lost 8 bases and J lost 11 bases. CDR1 is SNHLY, CDR2 FYNNEI, per germline. The CDR3 consists of 13 residues. Time point specified: week 23, last vaccination. A single vaccine dose contained 300 ug of mutant IDH1 20-mer peptide, and topical imiquimod was used with it. New WHO grade 3 or 4 astrocytomas that were IDH1-mutant and ATRX-lost occurred in the donors. Whole-study results and caveats: There were vaccine-induced immune responses in approximately 95% of the patients.

The source is a man in his thirties or forties with glioma. Some clones in this sample may be carry-over from other donors' samples. The chain has TRBV2 and TRBJ1-4; 8 bases are shared with TRBD1. The sequences come from PBMCs, collected from a glioma patient whose treatment included an IDH1 peptide vaccine. The CDR3 bases are TGTGCCAGCGGTACAGGGGGAATGGTGAAACTGTTTTTT. Translated: CASGTGGMVKLFF.